The rows below give T cell receptor beta chains drawn from one sample of a study of regulatory T cells in long-lasting Graves disease. One entry per CDR3 protein results from TCRdb running MiXCR on the multiplex PCR reads. The table shows about 540,000 distinct CDR3 sequences, with roughly 13% occurring only once. A further study also used this sample, focusing on T cells in Graves' hyperthyroidism and ophthalmopathy.

The source material was peripheral blood mononuclear cells (PBMCs), sampled at new diagnosis, from a patient treated with antithyroid drugs. The receptor set was obtained from a man under 40 with Graves disease. CDR3s include the opening cysteine and the closing phenylalanine or tryptophan. The D gene is left open where the match is weak. The size entry is marked missing in some rows and otherwise reads once, few, many or a size class.

d_gene: NA
j_gene: TRBJ2-1
abundance: many
v_gene: TRBV6-2/TRBV6-3
CDR3aa: CASSYATGPQFF
CDR3nt: TGTGCCAGCAGTTACGCGACCGGACCACAGTTCTTC

d_gene: TRBD2
j_gene: TRBJ2-1
abundance: NA
v_gene: TRBV18
CDR3aa: CASSPSRGPGGNEQFF
CDR3nt: TGTGCCAGCTCACCCTCAAGGGGCCCCGGGGGGAATGAGCAGTTCTTC

d_gene: NA
j_gene: TRBJ1-3
abundance: NA
v_gene: TRBV28
CDR3aa: CASSSGYGDTIYF
CDR3nt: TGTGCCAGCAGTTCAGGTTATGGAGACACCATATATTTT

d_gene: NA
j_gene: TRBJ1-4
abundance: many
v_gene: TRBV20-1
CDR3aa: CSAQRAENEKLFF
CDR3nt: TGCAGTGCCCAGAGGGCAGAGAATGAAAAACTGTTTTTT

d_gene: NA
j_gene: TRBJ1-2
abundance: many
v_gene: TRBV3-1
CDR3aa: CASSQDYYGYTF
CDR3nt: TGTGCCAGCAGCCAAGACTACTATGGCTACACCTTC

d_gene: TRBD2
j_gene: TRBJ2-5
abundance: many
v_gene: TRBV15
CDR3aa: CATSSRLAEETQYF
CDR3nt: TGTGCCACCAGCAGCAGACTAGCGGAAGAGACCCAGTACTTC

d_gene: TRBD2
j_gene: TRBJ2-1
abundance: many
v_gene: TRBV12-3/TRBV12-4
CDR3aa: CASSLLAGGPTEQFF
CDR3nt: TGTGCCAGCAGTTTACTAGCGGGAGGCCCCACGGAGCAGTTCTTC

d_gene: NA
j_gene: TRBJ2-7
abundance: NA
v_gene: TRBV12-5
CDR3aa: CASALRGKSDEQYF
CDR3nt: TGTGCTAGTGCCCTAAGAGGGAAGTCCGACGAGCAGTACTTC

d_gene: NA
j_gene: TRBJ2-3
abundance: many
v_gene: TRBV28
CDR3aa: CASSLSVDTQYF
CDR3nt: TGTGCCAGCAGTTTATCTGTAGATACGCAGTATTTT

d_gene: NA
j_gene: TRBJ1-1
abundance: many
v_gene: TRBV7-9
CDR3aa: CASSSGGAPNPGIF
CDR3nt: TGTGCCAGCAGCTCCGGGGGCGCCCCTAATCCCGGGATCTTT

d_gene: NA
j_gene: TRBJ2-3
abundance: many
v_gene: TRBV27
CDR3aa: CASSLTPTQSTDTQYF
CDR3nt: TGTGCCAGCAGTTTAACCCCCACTCAAAGCACAGATACGCAGTATTTT

d_gene: TRBD1
j_gene: TRBJ2-1
abundance: many
v_gene: TRBV29-1
CDR3aa: CSGRDSPFNEQFF
CDR3nt: TGCAGCGGCCGGGACAGTCCCTTCAATGAGCAGTTCTTC

d_gene: TRBD1
j_gene: TRBJ2-1
abundance: many
v_gene: TRBV24-1
CDR3aa: CATSGGTVYNEQFF
CDR3nt: TGTGCCACCAGTGGTGGGACAGTTTACAATGAGCAGTTCTTC

d_gene: NA
j_gene: TRBJ2-1
abundance: NA
v_gene: TRBV7-9
CDR3aa: CASSHRSSYNEQFF
CDR3nt: TGTGCCAGCAGCCATCGCAGCTCCTACAATGAGCAGTTCTTC

d_gene: TRBD2
j_gene: TRBJ2-5
abundance: many
v_gene: TRBV30
CDR3aa: CACGGDFQETQYF
CDR3nt: TGTGCCTGCGGGGGGGACTTCCAAGAGACCCAGTACTTC

d_gene: TRBD2
j_gene: TRBJ2-3
abundance: NA
v_gene: TRBV7-9
CDR3aa: CASSSLAGNTQYF
CDR3nt: TGTGCCAGCAGCTCCTTAGCGGGCAATACGCAGTATTTT

d_gene: NA
j_gene: TRBJ2-2
abundance: many
v_gene: TRBV24-1
CDR3aa: CATSDLTGRGAGELFF
CDR3nt: TGTGCCACCAGTGATTTGACGGGTAGGGGTGCCGGGGAGCTGTTTTTT

d_gene: NA
j_gene: TRBJ2-7
abundance: NA
v_gene: TRBV29-1
CDR3aa: CSVDAPDRQNEQYF
CDR3nt: TGCAGCGTTGACGCCCCCGACAGGCAAAACGAGCAGTACTTC

d_gene: NA
j_gene: TRBJ1-5
abundance: NA
v_gene: TRBV19
CDR3aa: CASSRTYNQPQHF
CDR3nt: TGTGCCAGTAGTCGGACCTATAATCAGCCCCAGCATTTT

d_gene: TRBD1
j_gene: TRBJ2-7
abundance: many
v_gene: TRBV10-2
CDR3aa: CASNPGQGSYEQYF
CDR3nt: TGCGCCAGCAATCCGGGACAGGGATCCTACGAGCAGTACTTC

d_gene: NA
j_gene: TRBJ2-6
abundance: few
v_gene: TRBV19
CDR3aa: CASKKNSANVLTF
CDR3nt: TGTGCCAGTAAGAAAAACTCGGCCAACGTCCTGACTTTC

d_gene: TRBD1
j_gene: TRBJ2-7
abundance: many
v_gene: TRBV28
CDR3aa: CASRGTGVIEQYF
CDR3nt: TGTGCCAGCAGGGGGACAGGGGTAATTGAGCAGTACTTC

d_gene: TRBD2
j_gene: TRBJ2-5
abundance: many
v_gene: TRBV11-2
CDR3aa: CASSLGGGLAGTETQYF
CDR3nt: TGTGCCAGCAGCTTAGGGGGAGGACTAGCGGGAACAGAGACCCAGTACTTC

d_gene: NA
j_gene: TRBJ2-1
abundance: many
v_gene: TRBV29-1
CDR3aa: CSVFDYNEQFF
CDR3nt: TGCAGCGTTTTCGATTATAATGAGCAGTTCTTC

d_gene: NA
j_gene: TRBJ1-2
abundance: many
v_gene: TRBV6-1
CDR3aa: CASTTSISELDRGYGYTF
CDR3nt: TGTGCCAGCACTACGTCGATCTCGGAGCTCGACCGGGGCTATGGCTACACCTTC

d_gene: TRBD1
j_gene: TRBJ2-3
abundance: few
v_gene: TRBV7-6
CDR3aa: CASSSYIPGQGKPDTQYF
CDR3nt: TGTGCCAGCAGCTCCTACATCCCGGGACAGGGGAAGCCAGATACGCAGTATTTT

d_gene: TRBD1
j_gene: TRBJ1-4
abundance: many
v_gene: TRBV12-3/TRBV12-4
CDR3aa: CASKMTGRGEKLFF
CDR3nt: TGTGCCAGCAAAATGACAGGGAGGGGTGAAAAACTGTTTTTT

d_gene: NA
j_gene: TRBJ2-7
abundance: many
v_gene: TRBV27
CDR3aa: CASSSGVLQGKKQYF
CDR3nt: TGTGCCAGCAGTTCCGGCGTCCTACAGGGAAAGAAGCAGTACTTC

d_gene: NA
j_gene: TRBJ2-4
abundance: few
v_gene: TRBV6-1
CDR3aa: CASRSTPRDTNIQYF
CDR3nt: TGTGCCAGCAGGTCAACTCCTCGGGACACCAACATTCAGTACTTC

d_gene: TRBD2
j_gene: TRBJ2-3
abundance: many
v_gene: TRBV30
CDR3aa: CAWSDPWPGRGTDTQYF
CDR3nt: TGTGCCTGGAGTGACCCCTGGCCAGGGAGGGGCACAGATACGCAGTATTTT

d_gene: TRBD1
j_gene: TRBJ1-5
abundance: many
v_gene: TRBV2
CDR3aa: CASGWQGAPNQPQHF
CDR3nt: TGTGCCAGCGGATGGCAGGGGGCCCCCAATCAGCCCCAGCATTTT

d_gene: NA
j_gene: TRBJ1-3
abundance: few
v_gene: TRBV15
CDR3aa: CATSRQLDSGNTIYF
CDR3nt: TGTGCCACCAGCAGACAATTGGACTCTGGAAACACCATATATTTT

d_gene: TRBD1
j_gene: TRBJ1-3
abundance: many
v_gene: TRBV2
CDR3aa: CASFGNRGRRSGNTIYF
CDR3nt: TGTGCCAGCTTTGGGAACAGGGGAAGGAGGTCTGGAAACACCATATATTTT

d_gene: NA
j_gene: TRBJ2-1
abundance: NA
v_gene: TRBV9
CDR3aa: CASSVDQRLNSYNEQFF
CDR3nt: TGTGCCAGCAGCGTAGATCAAAGGCTAAACTCCTACAATGAGCAGTTCTTC

d_gene: TRBD1
j_gene: TRBJ1-2
abundance: many
v_gene: TRBV24-1
CDR3aa: CATSATGGDYGYTF
CDR3nt: TGTGCCACCAGTGCGACAGGGGGGGACTATGGCTACACCTTC

d_gene: TRBD2
j_gene: TRBJ2-3
abundance: many
v_gene: TRBV9
CDR3aa: CASSYGLAGVADTQYF
CDR3nt: TGTGCCAGCAGCTACGGACTAGCGGGAGTCGCAGATACGCAGTATTTT

d_gene: TRBD2
j_gene: TRBJ2-1
abundance: few
v_gene: TRBV7-9
CDR3aa: CASSLGSGSLNEQFF
CDR3nt: TGTGCCAGCAGCTTAGGTAGCGGGAGTCTGAATGAGCAGTTCTTC

d_gene: TRBD2
j_gene: TRBJ2-3
abundance: many
v_gene: TRBV5-1
CDR3aa: CASSLGLAGVGRTDTQYF
CDR3nt: TGCGCCAGCAGCTTAGGACTAGCGGGAGTCGGAAGGACAGATACGCAGTATTTT

d_gene: TRBD1
j_gene: TRBJ2-2
abundance: many
v_gene: TRBV12-3/TRBV12-4
CDR3aa: CASSFEGASGAGELFF
CDR3nt: TGTGCCAGCAGTTTCGAGGGGGCCTCCGGTGCCGGGGAGCTGTTTTTT

d_gene: TRBD1
j_gene: TRBJ2-7
abundance: many
v_gene: TRBV5-1
CDR3aa: CASSPEEGQNTYEQYF
CDR3nt: TGCGCCAGCAGCCCCGAAGAGGGACAGAACACCTACGAGCAGTACTTC

d_gene: NA
j_gene: TRBJ2-5
abundance: many
v_gene: TRBV11-2
CDR3aa: CASSFGGGRWGKTQYF
CDR3nt: TGTGCCAGCAGCTTTGGAGGCGGGCGATGGGGAAAGACCCAGTACTTC

d_gene: NA
j_gene: TRBJ2-5
abundance: NA
v_gene: TRBV2
CDR3aa: CASSDPGAETQYF
CDR3nt: TGTGCCAGCAGTGACCCGGGGGCAGAGACCCAGTACTTC

d_gene: NA
j_gene: TRBJ1-5
abundance: many
v_gene: TRBV12-3/TRBV12-4
CDR3aa: CASRYGQISNQPQHF
CDR3nt: TGTGCCAGCAGGTACGGACAGATTAGCAATCAGCCCCAGCATTTT

d_gene: TRBD1
j_gene: TRBJ2-3
abundance: NA
v_gene: TRBV6-2/TRBV6-3
CDR3aa: CASSWGQGARADTQYF
CDR3nt: TGTGCCAGCAGTTGGGGACAGGGGGCGCGTGCAGATACGCAGTATTTT

d_gene: TRBD1
j_gene: TRBJ2-7
abundance: NA
v_gene: TRBV25-1
CDR3aa: CASSASPGQGTYEQYF
CDR3nt: TGTGCCAGCAGTGCGTCTCCGGGACAGGGGACCTACGAGCAGTACTTC

d_gene: TRBD1
j_gene: TRBJ2-7
abundance: few
v_gene: TRBV12-3/TRBV12-4
CDR3aa: CASRSGQAHYEQYF
CDR3nt: TGTGCCAGCAGATCCGGACAGGCGCACTACGAGCAGTACTTC

d_gene: TRBD2
j_gene: TRBJ2-3
abundance: NA
v_gene: TRBV10-1
CDR3aa: CASSESAGGQDTQYF
CDR3nt: TGCGCCAGCAGTGAGTCCGCGGGAGGGCAAGATACGCAGTATTTT

d_gene: NA
j_gene: TRBJ2-7
abundance: many
v_gene: TRBV29-1
CDR3aa: CSVADYEQYF
CDR3nt: TGCAGCGTCGCTGACTACGAGCAGTACTTC

d_gene: NA
j_gene: TRBJ2-7
abundance: many
v_gene: TRBV5-1
CDR3aa: CASRMTNYEQYF
CDR3nt: TGCGCCAGCAGAATGACTAACTACGAGCAGTACTTC

d_gene: TRBD1
j_gene: TRBJ2-2
abundance: many
v_gene: TRBV29-1
CDR3aa: CSGRQGALSGELFF
CDR3nt: TGCAGCGGGAGACAGGGGGCGTTGAGCGGGGAGCTGTTTTTT

d_gene: NA
j_gene: TRBJ2-7
abundance: many
v_gene: TRBV7-9
CDR3aa: CASRANSYEQYF
CDR3nt: TGTGCCAGCAGAGCGAACTCCTACGAGCAGTACTTC

d_gene: NA
j_gene: TRBJ1-2
abundance: many
v_gene: TRBV5-6
CDR3aa: CASSSTRYGYTF
CDR3nt: TGTGCCAGCAGCAGTACGCGCTATGGCTACACCTTC

d_gene: TRBD2
j_gene: TRBJ2-1
abundance: many
v_gene: TRBV24-1
CDR3aa: CATSDSTPGGLAAHEQFF
CDR3nt: TGTGCCACCAGTGATTCCACCCCAGGGGGACTAGCGGCCCATGAGCAGTTCTTC